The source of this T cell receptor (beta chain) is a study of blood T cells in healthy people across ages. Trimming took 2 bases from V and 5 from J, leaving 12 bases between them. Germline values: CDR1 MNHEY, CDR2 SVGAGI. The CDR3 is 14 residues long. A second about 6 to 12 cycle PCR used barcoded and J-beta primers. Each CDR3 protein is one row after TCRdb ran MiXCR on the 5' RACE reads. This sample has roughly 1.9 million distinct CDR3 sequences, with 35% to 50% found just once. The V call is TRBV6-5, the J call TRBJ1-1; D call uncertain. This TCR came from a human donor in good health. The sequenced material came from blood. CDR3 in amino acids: CASSYGGLETEAFF. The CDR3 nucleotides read TGTGCCAGCAGTTACGGTGGACTCGAGACTGAAGCTTTCTTT.